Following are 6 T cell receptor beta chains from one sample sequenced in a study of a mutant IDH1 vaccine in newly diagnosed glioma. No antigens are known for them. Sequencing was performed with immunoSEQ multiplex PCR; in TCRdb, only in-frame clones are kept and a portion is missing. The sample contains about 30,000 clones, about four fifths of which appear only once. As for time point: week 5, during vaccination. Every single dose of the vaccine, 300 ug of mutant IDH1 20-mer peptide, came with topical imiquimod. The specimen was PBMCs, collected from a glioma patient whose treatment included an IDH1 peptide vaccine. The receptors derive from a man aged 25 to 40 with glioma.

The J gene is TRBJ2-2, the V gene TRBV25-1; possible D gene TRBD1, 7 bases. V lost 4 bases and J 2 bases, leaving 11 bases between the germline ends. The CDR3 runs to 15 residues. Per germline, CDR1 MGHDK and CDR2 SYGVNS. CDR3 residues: CASSGGDRNTGELFF. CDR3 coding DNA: TGTGCCAGCAGTGGGGGGGACAGAAACACCGGGGAGCTGTTTTTT. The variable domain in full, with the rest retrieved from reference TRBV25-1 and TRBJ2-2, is EADIYQTPRYLVIGTGKKITLECSQTMGHDKMYWYQQDPGMELHLIHYSYGVNSTEKGDLSSESTVSRIRTEHFPLTLESARPSHTSQYLCASSGGDRNTGELFFGEGSRLTVL.

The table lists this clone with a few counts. CDR3 DNA sequence: TGTGCCAGCAGCTTCGGAGGCGCAGATACGCAGTATTTT. Translated: CASSFGGADTQYF. The rearrangement uses TRBV7-3 and TRBJ2-3, with a tentative D call TRBD2 (5 bases). The germline V gene encodes CDR1 SGHTA and CDR2 FQGTGA. V gave up 3 bases and J gave up 4 bases, with 8 bases separating them. The CDR3 is 13 amino acids.

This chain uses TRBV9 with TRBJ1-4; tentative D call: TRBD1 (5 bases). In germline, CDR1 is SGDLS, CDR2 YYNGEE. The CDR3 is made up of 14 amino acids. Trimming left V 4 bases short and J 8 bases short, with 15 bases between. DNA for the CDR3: TGTGCCAGCAGCCCGACAGCGCTTAAGGAAAAACTGTTTTTT. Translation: CASSPTALKEKLFF.

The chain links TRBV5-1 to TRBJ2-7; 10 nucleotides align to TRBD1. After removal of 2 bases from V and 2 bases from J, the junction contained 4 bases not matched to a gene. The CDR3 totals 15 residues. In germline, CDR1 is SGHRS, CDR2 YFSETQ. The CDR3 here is CASSLRTGGPYEQYF. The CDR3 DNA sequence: TGCGCCAGCAGCTTAAGGACAGGGGGACCCTACGAGCAGTACTTC.

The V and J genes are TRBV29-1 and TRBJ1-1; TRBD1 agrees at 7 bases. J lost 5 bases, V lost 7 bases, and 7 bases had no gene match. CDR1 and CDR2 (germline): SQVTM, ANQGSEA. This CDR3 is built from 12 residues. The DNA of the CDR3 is TGCAGCGCCGAAAGGGGGCGGACTGAAGCTTTCTTT. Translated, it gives CSAERGRTEAFF.

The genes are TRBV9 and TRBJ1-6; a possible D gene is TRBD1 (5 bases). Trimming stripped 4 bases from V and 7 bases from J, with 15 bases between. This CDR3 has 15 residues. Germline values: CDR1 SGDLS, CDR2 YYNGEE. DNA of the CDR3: TGTGCCAGCAGCCCCCATGATGGGGGGAATTCACCCCTCCACTTT. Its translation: CASSPHDGGNSPLHF.